The entry below describes one T cell receptor (beta chain). This sample was taken from a study of blood T cell repertoires in COVID-19. Overall study: Samples of COVID-19 (acute and convalescent) were obtained from the United States, Italy and Spain.

TCRdb keeps only in-frame clones here, not all; method: immunoSEQ multiplex PCR. The sample carries over 250,000 clones, over 80% recorded once. This receptor was taken from a woman aged 18-29 years who had recovered from COVID-19. Sequenced input: PBMCs or T cells enriched from blood (not recorded which).

The DNA of the CDR3 is TGCGCCAGCAGCCAAGAGGAGGGCAGATTCTATGGCTACACCTTC. The encoded protein is CASSQEEGRFYGYTF. The chain links TRBV4-3 to TRBJ1-2; unclear D gene. Germline CDR1 LGHNA, CDR2 YSLEER. The CDR3 is 15 amino acids. The germline V and J ends were trimmed by 0 bases and 4 bases, with 12 bases remaining between them.